This entry concerns a single T cell receptor beta chain. It was during active infection that Seattle patients were enrolled and then longitudinally followed. Libraries were prepared by immunoSEQ multiplex PCR; TCRdb keeps only in-frame clonotypes and omits some of them. The sample shows about 52,000 clones, 81% of them seen only once. The data derive from a study of blood T cell repertoires in COVID-19. Background on the study: In each case, the material was cDNA or gDNA derived from T cells, B-cell-depleted T cells, or PBMCs.

The V gene's germline CDR1 is SGHRS and CDR2 YFSETQ. The V gene end was trimmed by 2 bases and the J gene end by 9 bases; junction bases not matched to a gene: 7. The CDR3 contains 14 residues. This chain links TRBV5-1 with TRBJ2-1; 8 bases are shared with TRBD2. This clonotype was sampled from a woman of 80 years or more with COVID-19, enrolled during active disease. Sequencing input: peripheral blood. Here the CDR3 reads CASSLQRELSEQFF. The CDR3 DNA sequence: TGCGCCAGCAGCTTACAGCGGGAGCTCAGTGAGCAGTTCTTC.